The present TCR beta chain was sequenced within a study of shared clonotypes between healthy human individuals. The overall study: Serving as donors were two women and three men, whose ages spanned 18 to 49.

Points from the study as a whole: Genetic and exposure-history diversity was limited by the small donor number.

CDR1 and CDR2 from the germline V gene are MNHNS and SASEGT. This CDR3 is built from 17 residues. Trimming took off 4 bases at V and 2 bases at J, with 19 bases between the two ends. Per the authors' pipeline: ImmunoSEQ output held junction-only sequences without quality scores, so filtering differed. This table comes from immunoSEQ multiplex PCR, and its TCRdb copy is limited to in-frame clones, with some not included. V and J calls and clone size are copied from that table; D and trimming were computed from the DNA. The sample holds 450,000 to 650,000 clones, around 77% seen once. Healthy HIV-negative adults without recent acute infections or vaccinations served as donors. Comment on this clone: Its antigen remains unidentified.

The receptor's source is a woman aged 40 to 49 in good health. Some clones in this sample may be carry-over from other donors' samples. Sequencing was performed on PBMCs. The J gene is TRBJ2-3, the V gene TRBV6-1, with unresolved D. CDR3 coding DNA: TGTGCCAGCAGTGCTCTATCGTCCCGCTGGTACACAGATACGCAGTATTTT. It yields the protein CASSALSSRWYTDTQYF.